The following is a T cell receptor (beta chain) sequence with its context. V was pared by 5 bases and J by 8 bases, with 10 bases of the junction left unmatched. The CDR3 contains 14 residues. The germline CDR1 and CDR2 sequences are SGHTA and FQGNSA. The assay was immunoSEQ multiplex PCR, and TCRdb's table has in-frame clones only and misses some. The sample has about 70,000 clones, 75% to 95% seen once. This sample was taken from a study of T cell changes during pregnancy in multiple sclerosis. This sequence originates from a female donor with multiple sclerosis, enrolled in a pregnancy study. Sequencing used peripheral blood, obtained in the first trimester of pregnancy. The gene calls are TRBV7-2 and TRBJ1-2; 8 bases are shared with TRBD1. The CDR3 sequence is CASSDQGTGGGYTF. CDR3 DNA: TGTGCCAGCAGCGATCAAGGGACAGGAGGAGGCTACACCTTC. The complete variable domain, with remaining parts taken from reference TRBV7-2 and TRBJ1-2, reads GAGVSQSPSNKVTEKGKDVELRCDPISGHTALYWYRQSLGQGLEFLIYFQGNSAPDKSGLPSDRFSAERTGGSVSTLTIQRTQQEDSAVYLCASSDQGTGGGYTFGSGTRLTVV.